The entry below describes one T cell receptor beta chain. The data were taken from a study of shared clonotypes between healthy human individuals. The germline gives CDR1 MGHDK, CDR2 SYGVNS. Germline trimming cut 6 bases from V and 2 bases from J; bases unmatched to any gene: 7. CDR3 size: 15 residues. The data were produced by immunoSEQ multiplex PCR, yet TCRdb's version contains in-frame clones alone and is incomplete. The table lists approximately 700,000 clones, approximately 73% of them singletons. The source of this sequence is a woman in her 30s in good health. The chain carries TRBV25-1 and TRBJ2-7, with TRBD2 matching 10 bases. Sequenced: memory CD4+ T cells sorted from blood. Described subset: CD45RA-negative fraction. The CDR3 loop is CASSDALAGTYEQYF. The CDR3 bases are TGTGCCAGCAGCGACGCACTAGCGGGAACCTACGAGCAGTACTTC.